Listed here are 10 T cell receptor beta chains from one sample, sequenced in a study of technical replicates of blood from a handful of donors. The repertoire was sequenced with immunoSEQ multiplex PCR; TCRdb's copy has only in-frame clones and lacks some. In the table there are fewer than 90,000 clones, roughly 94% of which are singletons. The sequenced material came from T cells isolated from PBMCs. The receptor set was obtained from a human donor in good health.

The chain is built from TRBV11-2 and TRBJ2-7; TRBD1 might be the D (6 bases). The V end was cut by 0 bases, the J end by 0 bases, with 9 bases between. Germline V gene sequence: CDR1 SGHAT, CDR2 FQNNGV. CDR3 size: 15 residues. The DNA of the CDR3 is TGTGCCAGCAGCTTAGAGGCAGGGGCCTCCTACGAGCAGTACTTC. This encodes CASSLEAGASYEQYF.

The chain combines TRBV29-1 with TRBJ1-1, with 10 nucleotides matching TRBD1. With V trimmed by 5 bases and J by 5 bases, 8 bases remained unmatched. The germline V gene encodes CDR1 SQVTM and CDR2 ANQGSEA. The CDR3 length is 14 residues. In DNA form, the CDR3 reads TGCAGCGTTAACTGGGACAGGGGAGAGACTGAAGCTTTCTTT. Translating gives CSVNWDRGETEAFF.

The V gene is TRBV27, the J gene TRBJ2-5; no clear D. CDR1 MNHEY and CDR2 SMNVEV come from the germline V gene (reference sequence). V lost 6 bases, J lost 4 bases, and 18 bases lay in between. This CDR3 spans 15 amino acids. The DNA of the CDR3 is TGTGCCAGCAGCCGACTCGACGCCAGAGGAGAGACCCAGTACTTC. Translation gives CASSRLDARGETQYF.

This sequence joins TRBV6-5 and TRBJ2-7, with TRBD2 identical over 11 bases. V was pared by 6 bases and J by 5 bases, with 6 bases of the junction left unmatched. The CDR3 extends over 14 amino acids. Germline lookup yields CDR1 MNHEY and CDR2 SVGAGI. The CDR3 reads CASRLAGGPNEQYF. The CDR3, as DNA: TGTGCCAGCAGATTAGCGGGAGGGCCTAACGAGCAGTACTTC.

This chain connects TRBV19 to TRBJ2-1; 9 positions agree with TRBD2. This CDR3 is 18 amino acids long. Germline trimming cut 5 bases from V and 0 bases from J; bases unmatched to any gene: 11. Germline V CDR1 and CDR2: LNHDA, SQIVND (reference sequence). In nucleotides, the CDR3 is TGTGCCAGTAGTTTCCTCCTAGCGGGAACTAGCTCCTACAATGAGCAGTTCTTC. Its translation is CASSFLLAGTSSYNEQFF.

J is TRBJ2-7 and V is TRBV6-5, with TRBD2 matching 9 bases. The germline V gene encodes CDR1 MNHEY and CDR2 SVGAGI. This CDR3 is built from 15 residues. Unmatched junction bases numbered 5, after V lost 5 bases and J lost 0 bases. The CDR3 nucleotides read TGTGCCAGCAGTGTCTCGACTAGCGGCTCCTACGAGCAGTACTTC. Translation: CASSVSTSGSYEQYF.

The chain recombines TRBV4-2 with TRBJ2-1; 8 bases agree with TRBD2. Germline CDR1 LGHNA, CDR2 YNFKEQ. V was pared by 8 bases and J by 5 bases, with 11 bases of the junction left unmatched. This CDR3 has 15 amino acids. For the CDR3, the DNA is TGTGCCAGCTCCCAGCGGGAGCACATCGACAATGAGCAGTTCTTC. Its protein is CASSQREHIDNEQFF.

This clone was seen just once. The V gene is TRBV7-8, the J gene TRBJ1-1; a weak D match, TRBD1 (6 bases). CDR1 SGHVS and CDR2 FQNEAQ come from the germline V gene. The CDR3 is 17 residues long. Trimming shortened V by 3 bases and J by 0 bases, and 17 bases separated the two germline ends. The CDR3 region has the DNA TGTGCCAGCAGCTTTGGGACATGGGAACTAATGAACACTGAAGCTTTCTTT. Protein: CASSFGTWELMNTEAFF. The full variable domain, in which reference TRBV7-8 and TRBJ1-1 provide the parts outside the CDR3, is GAGVSQSPRYKVAKRGQDVALRCDPISGHVSLFWYQQALGQGPEFLTYFQNEAQLDKSGLPSDRFFAERPEGSVSTLKIQRTQQEDSAVYLCASSFGTWELMNTEAFFGQGTRLTVV.

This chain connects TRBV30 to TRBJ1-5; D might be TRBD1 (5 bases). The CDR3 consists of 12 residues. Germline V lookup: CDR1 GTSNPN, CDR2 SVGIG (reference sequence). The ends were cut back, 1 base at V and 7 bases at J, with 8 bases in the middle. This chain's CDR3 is CAWSGGDQPQHF. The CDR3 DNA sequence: TGTGCCTGGAGTGGGGGGGACCAGCCCCAGCATTTT.

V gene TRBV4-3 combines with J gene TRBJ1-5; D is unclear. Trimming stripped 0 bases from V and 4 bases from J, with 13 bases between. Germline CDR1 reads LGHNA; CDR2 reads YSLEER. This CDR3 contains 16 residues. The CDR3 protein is CASSQDFELSNQPQHF. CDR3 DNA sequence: TGCGCCAGCAGCCAAGATTTTGAACTGTCTAATCAGCCCCAGCATTTT.